This entry features one TCR beta chain sequence. These data originate in a study of shared T cell receptors in the human thymus. The repertoire was sequenced with immunoSEQ multiplex PCR; TCRdb's copy has only in-frame clones and lacks some. Of 500,000 to 850,000 clones in the sample, about 90% were seen once. Trimming took off 2 bases at V and 2 bases at J, with 11 bases between the two ends. The CDR3 is made up of 14 amino acids. Germline lookup yields CDR1 GTSNPN and CDR2 SVGIG (reference sequence). The data were also submitted as part of a second study, on human thymus T cells.

The origin of this receptor is a boy under two years old with a congenital heart defect. The source material was thymocytes. The chain joins TRBV30 to TRBJ2-3; a weak D match, TRBD2 (5 bases). This CDR3 reads CAWSFSVFTDTQYF. In nucleotides, the CDR3 is TGTGCCTGGAGTTTTAGCGTTTTCACAGATACGCAGTATTTT. Variable domain in full (rest from reference TRBV30 and TRBJ2-3): SQTIHQWPATLVQPVGSPLSLECTVEGTSNPNLYWYRQAAGRGLQLLFYSVGIGQISSEVPQNLSASRPQDRQFILSSKKLLLSDSGFYLCAWSFSVFTDTQYFGPGTRLTVL.